The 10 T cell receptor beta chains below come from one sample, sequenced in a study of OX40 agonist ivuxolimab in advanced cancers. Here immunoSEQ multiplex PCR was the method, and the copy in TCRdb shows in-frame clones only, minus some. The table shows about 45,000 clones, with 88% occurring only once. Sequences were derived from CD4+ or CD8+ T cells sorted from blood, sampled in a trial of the OX40 agonist ivuxolimab. Receptor source: an adult with an advanced solid tumor such as melanoma, head and neck, liver or kidney cancer.

This sequence joins TRBV7-9 and TRBJ2-7, with 7 bases lining up with TRBD2. The CDR3 totals 16 residues. Germline V gene data show CDR1 as SEHNR and CDR2 as FQNEAQ (reference sequence). Trimming at V came to 5 bases and at J to 7 bases, leaving 17 bases not matched to a gene. CDR3 region: CASSPLGHVASGEQYF. In DNA, the CDR3 is TGTGCCAGCAGCCCCTTGGGGCACGTAGCTAGCGGAGAGCAGTACTTC.

This clone is a singleton in its sample. The CDR3 here is CASSQDWGQSYEQYF. CDR3 DNA sequence: TGTGCCAGCAGCCAAGATTGGGGACAGTCCTACGAGCAGTACTTC. The rearrangement links TRBV4-2 to TRBJ2-7; 7 bases map to TRBD1. There are 15 residues in the CDR3. Germline V gives CDR1 LGHNA, CDR2 YNFKEQ. V shed 0 bases, J shed 1 base, and the junction held 3 bases outside the gene matches.

The chain combines TRBV6-6 with TRBJ2-7; D gene unclear. The CDR3 is 13 amino acids. Germline CDR1 is MNHNY and CDR2 is SVGAGI (reference sequence). Between the trimmed V and J ends, which lost 6 bases and 6 bases, there was a span of 15 bases. Written as DNA, the CDR3 is TGTGCCAGCAGCGACCCCAGTCGGCCCGAGCAGTACTTC. Amino acid sequence: CASSDPSRPEQYF.

The chain joins TRBV5-1 to TRBJ2-3, with 9 bases identical to TRBD1. Germline V gene lookup returns CDR1 SGHRS and CDR2 YFSETQ. This CDR3 contains 14 residues. J was trimmed by 3 bases and V by 5 bases; bases with no gene match: 4. CDR3 residues: CASSSGTGTDTQYF. The CDR3 DNA reads TGCGCCAGCAGTTCCGGGACAGGGACAGATACGCAGTATTTT.

Concerning this clone: The junction does not match germline at one end; this may be a read error. This chain links TRBV27 with TRBJ2-7, with a weak D call TRBD1 (5 bases). Germline loops: CDR1 MNHEY, CDR2 SMNVEV (reference sequence). This CDR3 is 9 amino acids long. For the CDR3, the DNA is TGTGTTCCAGGGCGGTGCCTTAACTTC. Translation gives CVPGRCLNF.

The chain has TRBV4-1 and TRBJ2-1, with TRBD1 identical over 9 bases. Germline V gene lookup returns CDR1 MGHRA and CDR2 YSYEKL. CDR3 size: 17 residues. V was pared by 1 base and J by 7 bases, with 11 bases of the junction left unmatched. As DNA, the CDR3 is TGCGCCAGCAGCCAAGGGAAGTTCGACGACAGGGGGAATGAGCAGTTCTTC. This translates into CASSQGKFDDRGNEQFF.

The chain links TRBV7-9 to TRBJ2-5; 7 bases match TRBD1. The ends lost 0 bases at V and 5 bases at J; junction bases unmatched: 9. The V gene's germline CDR1 is SEHNR and CDR2 FQNEAQ (reference sequence). The CDR3 sequence is 16 residues long. The CDR3 bases are TGTGCCAGCAGCTTAGCAAGTGACAGGGCGTTGGAGACCCAGTACTTC. Its translation: CASSLASDRALETQYF.

V gene TRBV5-1 combines with J gene TRBJ2-2; D ambiguous. CDR1 is SGHRS and CDR2 is YFSETQ in the germline V gene. V was shortened by 6 bases and J by 0 bases, with 6 bases between the two germline ends. The CDR3 contains 13 residues. The CDR3 sequence is CASTTSNTGELFF. DNA for the CDR3: TGCGCCAGCACAACCTCGAACACCGGGGAGCTGTTTTTT.

The genes are TRBV7-2 and TRBJ2-2; D gene uncertain. Germline assignment: CDR1 SGHTA and CDR2 FQGNSA. CDR3 size: 13 residues. Trimming shortened V by 1 base and J by 9 bases, and 9 bases separated the two germline ends. The DNA of the CDR3 is TGTGCCAGCAGCTTAGGGGTCGGGCGGGAGCTGTTTTTT. It codes for CASSLGVGRELFF.

The genes are TRBV4-1 and TRBJ2-1; 7 nucleotides align to TRBD2. Germline CDR1 is MGHRA and CDR2 is YSYEKL. The trim removed 1 base at V and 6 bases at J, leaving 9 bases unmatched. CDR3 length: 16 amino acids. The CDR3 coding sequence is TGCGCCAGCAGCCAAGTCTACACTAGCGCGGGCAATGAGCAGTTCTTC. Protein: CASSQVYTSAGNEQFF.